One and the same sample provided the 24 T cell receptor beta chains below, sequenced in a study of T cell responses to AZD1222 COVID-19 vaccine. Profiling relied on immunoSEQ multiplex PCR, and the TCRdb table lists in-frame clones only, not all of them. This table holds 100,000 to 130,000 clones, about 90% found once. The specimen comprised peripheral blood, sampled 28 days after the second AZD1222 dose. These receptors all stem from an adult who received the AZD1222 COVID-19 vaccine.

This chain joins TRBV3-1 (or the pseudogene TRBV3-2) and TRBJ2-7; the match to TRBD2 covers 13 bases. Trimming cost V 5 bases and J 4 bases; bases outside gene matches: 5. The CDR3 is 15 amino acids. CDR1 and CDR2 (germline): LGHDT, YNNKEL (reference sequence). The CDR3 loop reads CASSGQTSGRYEQYF. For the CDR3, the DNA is TGTGCCAGCAGCGGCCAGACTAGCGGGAGGTACGAGCAGTACTTC.

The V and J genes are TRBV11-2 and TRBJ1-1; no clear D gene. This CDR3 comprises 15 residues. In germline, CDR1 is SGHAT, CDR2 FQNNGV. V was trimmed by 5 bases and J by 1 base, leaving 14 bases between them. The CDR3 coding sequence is TGTGCCAGCAGCCCCGACCCCCCGGGGAACACTGAAGCTTTCTTT. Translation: CASSPDPPGNTEAFF.

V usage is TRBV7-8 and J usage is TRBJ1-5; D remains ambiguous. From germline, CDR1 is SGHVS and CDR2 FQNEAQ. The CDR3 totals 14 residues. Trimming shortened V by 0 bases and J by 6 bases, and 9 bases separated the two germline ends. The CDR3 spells CASSLATGSQPQHF. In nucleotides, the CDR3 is TGTGCCAGCAGCTTAGCGACGGGGAGTCAGCCCCAGCATTTT.

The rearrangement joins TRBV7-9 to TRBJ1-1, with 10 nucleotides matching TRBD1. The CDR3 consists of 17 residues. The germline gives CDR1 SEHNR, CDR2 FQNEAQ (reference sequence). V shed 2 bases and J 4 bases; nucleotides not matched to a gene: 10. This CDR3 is CASSLYGTGEGATEAFF. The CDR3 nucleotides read TGTGCCAGCAGCTTATATGGGACAGGGGAAGGGGCCACTGAAGCTTTCTTT.

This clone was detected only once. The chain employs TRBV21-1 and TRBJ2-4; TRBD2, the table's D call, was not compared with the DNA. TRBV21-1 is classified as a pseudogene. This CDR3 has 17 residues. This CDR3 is CASSKPSGRLLKNIQYF. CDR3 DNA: TGTGCCAGCAGCAAACCGAGCGGGAGGCTTCTCAAAAACATTCAGTACTTC.

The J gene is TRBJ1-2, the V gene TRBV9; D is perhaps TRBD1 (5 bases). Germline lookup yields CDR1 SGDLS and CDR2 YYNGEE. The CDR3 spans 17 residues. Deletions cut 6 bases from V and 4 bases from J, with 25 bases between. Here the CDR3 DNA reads TGTGCCAGCACCCCCACCCGGAGCGAGGCAGGGATCTATGGCTACACCTTC. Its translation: CASTPTRSEAGIYGYTF.

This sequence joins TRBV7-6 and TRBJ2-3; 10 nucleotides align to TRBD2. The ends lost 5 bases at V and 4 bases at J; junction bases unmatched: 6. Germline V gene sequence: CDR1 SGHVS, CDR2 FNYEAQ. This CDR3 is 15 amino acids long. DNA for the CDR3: TGTGCCAGCAGCGCTAGCGGGAGTTCCGCAGATACGCAGTATTTT. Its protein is CASSASGSSADTQYF.

CDR3 DNA sequence: TGTGCCAGCAGCGAAGGGGTCTATGGCTACACCTTC. It specifies CASSEGVYGYTF. The chain combines TRBV25-1 with TRBJ1-2; D is perhaps TRBD1 (5 bases). This CDR3 is built from 12 residues. Germline CDR1 is MGHDK and CDR2 is SYGVNS. V lost 6 bases to trimming and J lost 4 bases, with 9 bases between them.

In DNA form, the CDR3 reads TGTGCCAGCAGCCCCGAAGGGGGATATCGGTATGGCTACACCTTC. Amino acid sequence: CASSPEGGYRYGYTF. The chain couples TRBV4-2 to TRBJ1-2, with D maybe TRBD1 (6 bases). Germline V gives CDR1 LGHNA, CDR2 YNFKEQ. V was pared by 4 bases and J by 5 bases, with 17 bases between. The CDR3 totals 15 residues.

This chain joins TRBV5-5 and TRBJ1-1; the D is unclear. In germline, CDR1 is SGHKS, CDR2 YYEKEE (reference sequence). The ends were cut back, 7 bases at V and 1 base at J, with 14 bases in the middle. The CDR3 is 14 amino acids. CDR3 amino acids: CASSYLSQNTEAFF. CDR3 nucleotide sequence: TGTGCCAGCTCCTACCTATCACAGAACACTGAAGCTTTCTTT.

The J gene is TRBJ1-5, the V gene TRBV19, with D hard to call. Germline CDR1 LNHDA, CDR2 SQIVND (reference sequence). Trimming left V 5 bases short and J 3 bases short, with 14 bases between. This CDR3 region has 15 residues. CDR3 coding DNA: TGTGCCAGTAGTGGGCTTTTGACGTTCAATCAGCCCCAGCATTTT. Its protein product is CASSGLLTFNQPQHF.

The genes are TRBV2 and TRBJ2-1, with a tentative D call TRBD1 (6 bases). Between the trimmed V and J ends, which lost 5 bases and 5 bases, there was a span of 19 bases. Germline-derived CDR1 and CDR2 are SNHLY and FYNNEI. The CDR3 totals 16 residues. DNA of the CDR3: TGTGCCAGCAGTAATGAGCCCAGGGGAGAGAACAATGAGCAGTTCTTC. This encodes CASSNEPRGENNEQFF. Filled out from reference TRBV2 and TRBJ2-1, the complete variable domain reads EPEVTQTPSHQVTQMGQEVILRCVPISNHLYFYWYRQILGQKVEFLVSFYNNEISEKSEIFDDQFSVERPDGSNFTLKIRSTKLEDSAMYFCASSNEPRGENNEQFFGPGTRLTVL.

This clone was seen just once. The CDR3: CASRPHAMNTEAFF. CDR3 bases: TGTGCCAGCAGGCCTCACGCAATGAACACTGAAGCTTTCTTT. This chain uses TRBV28 with TRBJ1-1; D is ambiguous. The V end was cut by 6 bases, the J end by 0 bases, with 11 bases between. From germline, CDR1 is MDHEN and CDR2 SYDVKM. There are 14 residues in the CDR3.

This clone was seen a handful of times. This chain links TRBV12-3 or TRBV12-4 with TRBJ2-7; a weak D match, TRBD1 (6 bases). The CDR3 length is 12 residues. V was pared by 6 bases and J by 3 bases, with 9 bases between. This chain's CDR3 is CASSEQGYEQYF. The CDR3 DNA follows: TGTGCCAGCAGCGAACAGGGCTACGAGCAGTACTTC.

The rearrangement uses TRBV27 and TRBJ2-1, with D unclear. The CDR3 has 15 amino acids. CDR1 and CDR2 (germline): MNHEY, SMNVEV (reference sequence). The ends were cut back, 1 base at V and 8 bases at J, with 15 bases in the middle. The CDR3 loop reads CASSLLSLSPHEQFF. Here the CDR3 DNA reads TGTGCCAGCAGTTTATTAAGCCTCTCCCCCCATGAGCAGTTCTTC.

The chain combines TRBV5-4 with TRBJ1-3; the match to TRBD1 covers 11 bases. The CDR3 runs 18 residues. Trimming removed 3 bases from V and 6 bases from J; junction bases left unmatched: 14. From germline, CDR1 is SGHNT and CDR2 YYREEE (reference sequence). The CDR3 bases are TGTGCCAGCAGCTCTAATCTTTGGACAGGGGGCACATCAAACACCATATATTTT. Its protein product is CASSSNLWTGGTSNTIYF.

The CDR3, as DNA: TGTGCCAGCAGCCCCCGGTTTGCCTATGGCTACACCTTC. Amino acid sequence: CASSPRFAYGYTF. The rearrangement joins TRBV7-4 to TRBJ1-2; the D is unclear. The CDR3 sequence is 13 residues long. V lost 5 bases and J 4 bases, leaving 11 bases between the germline ends. Per germline, CDR1 SGHVT and CDR2 SQSDAQ. Using reference TRBV7-4 and TRBJ1-2 for the parts outside the CDR3, the full variable domain is GAGVSQSPRYKVAKRGRDVALRCDSISGHVTLYWYRQTLGQGSEVLTYSQSDAQRDKSGRPSGRFSAERPERSVSTLKIQRTEQGDSAVYLCASSPRFAYGYTFGSGTRLTVV.

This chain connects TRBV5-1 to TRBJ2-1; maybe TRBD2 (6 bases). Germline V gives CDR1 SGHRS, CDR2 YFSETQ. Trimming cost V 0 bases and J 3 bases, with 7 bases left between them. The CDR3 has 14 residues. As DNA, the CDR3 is TGCGCCAGCAGCTTGGACGGGGGCTACAATGAGCAGTTCTTC. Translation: CASSLDGGYNEQFF. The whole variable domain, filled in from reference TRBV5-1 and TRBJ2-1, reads KAGVTQTPRYLIKTRGQQVTLSCSPISGHRSVSWYQQTPGQGLQFLFEYFSETQRNKGNFPGRFSGRQFSNSRSEMNVSTLELGDSALYLCASSLDGGYNEQFFGPGTRLTVL.

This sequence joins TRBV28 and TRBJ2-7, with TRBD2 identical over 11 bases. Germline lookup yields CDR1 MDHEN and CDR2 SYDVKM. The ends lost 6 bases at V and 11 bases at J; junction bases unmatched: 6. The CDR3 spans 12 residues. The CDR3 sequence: CASRALAGVEYF. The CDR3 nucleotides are TGTGCCAGCAGAGCACTAGCGGGAGTGGAGTACTTC.

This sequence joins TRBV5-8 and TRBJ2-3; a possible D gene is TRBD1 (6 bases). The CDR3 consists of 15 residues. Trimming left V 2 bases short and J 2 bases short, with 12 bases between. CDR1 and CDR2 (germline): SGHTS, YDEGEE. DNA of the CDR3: TGTGCCAGCAGCTTTCGACAGGCGAACACAGATACGCAGTATTTT. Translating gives CASSFRQANTDTQYF.

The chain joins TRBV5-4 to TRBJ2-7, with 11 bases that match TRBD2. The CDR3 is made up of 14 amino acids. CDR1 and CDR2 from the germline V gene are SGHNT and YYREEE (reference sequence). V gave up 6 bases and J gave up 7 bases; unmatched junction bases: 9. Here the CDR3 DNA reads TGTGCCAGCACACCTAGCGGGAGGTCTTGGGAGCAGTACTTC. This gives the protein CASTPSGRSWEQYF. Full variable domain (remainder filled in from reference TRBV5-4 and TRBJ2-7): ETGVTQSPTHLIKTRGQQVTLRCSSQSGHNTVSWYQQALGQGPQFIFQYYREEENGRGNFPPRFSGLQFPNYSSELNVNALELDDSALYLCASTPSGRSWEQYFGPGTRLTVT.

In DNA, the CDR3 is TGTGCCAGCAGCTCCAGGAGTAGGGATTCACCCCTCCACTTT. This encodes CASSSRSRDSPLHF. This chain joins TRBV11-2 and TRBJ1-6, with unresolved D. The CDR3 covers 14 residues. Germline V lookup: CDR1 SGHAT, CDR2 FQNNGV. Trimming left V 4 bases short and J 8 bases short, with 12 bases between.

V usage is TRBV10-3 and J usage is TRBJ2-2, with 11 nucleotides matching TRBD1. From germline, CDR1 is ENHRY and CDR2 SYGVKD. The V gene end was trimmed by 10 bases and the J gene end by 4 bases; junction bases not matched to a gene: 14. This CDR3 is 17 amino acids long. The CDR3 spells CATYRTGGGSGTGELFF. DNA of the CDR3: TGTGCCACCTATCGGACAGGGGGCGGGTCGGGCACCGGGGAGCTGTTTTTT.

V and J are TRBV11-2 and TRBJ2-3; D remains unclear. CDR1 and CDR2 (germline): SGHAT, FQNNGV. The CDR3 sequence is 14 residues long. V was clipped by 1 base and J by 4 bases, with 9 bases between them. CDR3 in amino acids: CASSLGSRPDTQYF. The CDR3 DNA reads TGTGCCAGCAGCTTAGGTAGCCGGCCAGATACGCAGTATTTT.